These 22 T cell receptor beta chains share one sample of origin, sequenced in a study of T cell repertoires in cytomegalovirus infection. TCRdb re-called the reads through MiXCR, storing one row per CDR3 protein. Of about half a million distinct CDR3 sequences in the sample, 30% to 35% were seen once. These receptors have no identified antigens. The source was cultured PBMCs, collected from culture after CMV antigen stimulation. The receptors were sampled from a human donor in good health (CMV status not recorded). Some clones in this sample may be carry-over from other donors' samples.

This clonotype was recorded at least ten times. The chain has TRBV7-2 and TRBJ1-1; D possibly corresponds to TRBD1 (5 bases). The CDR3 covers 14 residues. Germline V gives CDR1 SGHTA, CDR2 FQGNSA. V dropped 1 base and J dropped 2 bases, with 8 bases sitting between them. The CDR3 region is CASSLGTYNTEAFF. The DNA for the CDR3 is TGTGCCAGCAGCTTAGGGACATACAACACTGAAGCTTTCTTT.

The sample holds a few counts of this clonotype. Its ends do not fully match the called genes, so a read error is possible. The chain carries TRBV20-1 and TRBJ2-5, with 7 bases fitting TRBD2. The CDR3 has 14 residues. Germline V gene sequence: CDR1 DFQATT, CDR2 SNEGSKA (reference sequence). This CDR3 is CSARKALAREAQYF. The CDR3 nucleotides read TGCAGTGCTAGAAAGGCACTAGCGAGAGAGGCCCAGTACTTC.

This clonotype was seen ten or more times. The rearrangement joins TRBV7-8 to TRBJ2-3, with D possibly TRBD2 on 5 matching bases. Germline V gene lookup returns CDR1 SGHVS and CDR2 FQNEAQ. Deletions cut 6 bases from V and 4 bases from J, with 8 bases between. CDR3 length: 12 residues. The CDR3: CASRGEPDTQYF. The CDR3 DNA reads TGTGCCAGCAGGGGAGAACCAGATACGCAGTATTTT.

CDR3 nucleotide sequence: TGTGCCAGTAGTATAGTTGGACAGGGGCAGGTGGAGTATCAGCCCCAGCATTTT. Translating it yields CASSIVGQGQVEYQPQHF. V and J are TRBV19 and TRBJ1-5, with 9 bases matching TRBD1. Germline values: CDR1 LNHDA, CDR2 SQIVND (reference sequence). V was clipped by 1 base and J by 5 bases; unmatched bases: 12. The CDR3 consists of 18 residues.

This clonotype was seen only a few times. V usage is TRBV11-2 and J usage is TRBJ2-1, with 12 bases that match TRBD2. The CDR3 loop spans 18 amino acids. V shed 5 bases and J 8 bases; nucleotides not matched to a gene: 16. The germline V gene has CDR1 SGHAT and CDR2 FQNNGV. DNA of the CDR3: TGTGCCAGCAGCAGAGGGGGGGGAGCTAGCGGGAGGGGGGATGAGCAGTTCTTC. It is translated as CASSRGGGASGRGDEQFF.

This chain connects TRBV7-9 to TRBJ2-7; D unresolved. The germline gives CDR1 SEHNR, CDR2 FQNEAQ (reference sequence). The CDR3 totals 14 residues. The V gene lost 2 bases and the J gene lost 7 bases, with 15 bases spanning the gap. The chain's CDR3 is CASSLQQGLEEQYF. CDR3 coding DNA: TGTGCCAGCAGCTTACAACAAGGTCTAGAGGAGCAGTACTTC.

The gene calls are TRBV2 and TRBJ1-2; D call uncertain. The V end lost 6 bases, the J end lost 3 bases, and 14 bases lay between the germline ends. The CDR3 has 14 amino acids. Germline CDR1 and CDR2: SNHLY and FYNNEI. The CDR3 DNA reads as TGTGCCAGCAGGCGGATCCTAGTAGACTATGGCTACACCTTC. This sequence encodes CASRRILVDYGYTF.

The V and J genes are TRBV10-3 and TRBJ2-3; 11 bases map to TRBD2. V lost 11 bases and J lost 6; bases outside the gene matches: 10. This CDR3 region has 14 residues. Germline CDR1 and CDR2: ENHRY and SYGVKD. CDR3 nucleotides: TGTGCCGCCAGTACTAGCGGGAGTTTTGATACGCAGTATTTT. This gives the protein CAASTSGSFDTQYF.

This clonotype was seen only a few times. V is TRBV7-2 and J is TRBJ2-1; 13 nucleotides match TRBD2. V trimming: 1 base; J trimming: 10 bases; junction bases outside the gene matches: 4. The CDR3 contains 15 residues. Germline loops: CDR1 SGHTA, CDR2 FQGNSA. In DNA form, the CDR3 reads TGTGCCAGCAGCTTAGAGGGGACTAGCGGGACCGAGCAGTTCTTC. It specifies CASSLEGTSGTEQFF.

Only a few counts were recorded for this clonotype. The chain uses TRBV19 and TRBJ1-5; TRBD1 agrees at 9 bases. With 4 bases clipped from V and 5 bases from J, the junction kept 9 bases outside the gene matches. The CDR3 totals 16 residues. From germline, CDR1 is LNHDA and CDR2 SQIVND (reference sequence). CDR3: CASSTDRGVRDQPQHF. Written as DNA, the CDR3 is TGTGCCAGTAGTACGGACAGGGGAGTCCGCGATCAGCCCCAGCATTTT.

The V gene is TRBV6-2 or TRBV6-3, the J gene TRBJ2-5; 15 bases map to TRBD2. This CDR3 spans 16 amino acids. V lost 6 bases and J lost 5; bases outside the gene matches: 7. Germline loops: CDR1 MNHEY, CDR2 SVGEGT. The CDR3 DNA reads as TGTGCCAGCAGCCACGGGGGACTAGCGGGAGGTGAGACCCAGTACTTC. Translation: CASSHGGLAGGETQYF.

This clonotype was found a few times. The genes are TRBV30 and TRBJ1-5; no definite D call. Germline lookup yields CDR1 GTSNPN and CDR2 SVGIG (reference sequence). CDR3 length: 14 amino acids. The V and J ends lost 0 bases and 3 bases respectively, with 9 bases between them. DNA for the CDR3: TGTGCCTGGAGTGTAGAGGCCCCCAATCAGCCCCAGCATTTT. This encodes CAWSVEAPNQPQHF. The variable domain in full, completed from reference TRBV30 and TRBJ1-5, reads SQTIHQWPATLVQPVGSPLSLECTVEGTSNPNLYWYRQAAGRGLQLLFYSVGIGQISSEVPQNLSASRPQDRQFILSSKKLLLSDSGFYLCAWSVEAPNQPQHFGDGTRLSIL.

The J gene is TRBJ1-2, the V gene TRBV6-5; no definite D call. The V and J ends lost 10 bases and 8 bases respectively, with 20 bases between them. The CDR3 has 13 residues. Germline V gene data show CDR1 as MNHEY and CDR2 as SVGAGI. The CDR3 is CATSEVGIGGYTF. CDR3 bases: TGTGCCACCTCTGAAGTGGGAATTGGAGGCTACACCTTC.

CDR3 sequence reads: CASSYGTFADIQYF. The CDR3 DNA reads as TGCGCCAGCAGCTACGGAACCTTTGCGGACATTCAGTACTTC. J is TRBJ2-4 and V is TRBV5-1; the D is unclear. The V end lost 3 bases, the J end lost 8 bases, and 15 bases lay between the germline ends. This CDR3 region has 14 residues. The germline V gene encodes CDR1 SGHRS and CDR2 YFSETQ.

The rearrangement links TRBV2 to TRBJ2-1; no definite D call. V was cut by 8 bases and J by 0 bases, with 11 bases left in between. Germline V gene lookup returns CDR1 SNHLY and CDR2 FYNNEI. The CDR3 spans 14 residues. The CDR3 spells CASPRGGSYNEQFF. The CDR3 nucleotides are TGTGCCAGCCCCCGAGGCGGCTCCTACAATGAGCAGTTCTTC.

The sample holds many counts of this clonotype. The chain carries TRBV7-2 and TRBJ2-1; D uncertain. CDR1 SGHTA and CDR2 FQGNSA come from the germline V gene. CDR3 length: 12 amino acids. V dropped 2 bases and J dropped 6 bases, with 5 bases sitting between them. CDR3 in DNA: TGTGCCAGCAGCTTAATTGGCAATGAGCAGTTCTTC. Encoded protein: CASSLIGNEQFF.

V is TRBV11-2 and J is TRBJ2-5, with 10 positions matching TRBD2. Germline CDR1 reads SGHAT; CDR2 reads FQNNGV. V lost 8 bases and J lost 4; bases outside the gene matches: 16. The length of the CDR3 is 17 residues. In nucleotides, the CDR3 is TGTGCCAGCGGCCCCCTCGGGGGTCTAGCGGGAGTAGAGACCCAGTACTTC. Translation gives CASGPLGGLAGVETQYF.

This clonotype was detected a few times. This chain connects TRBV7-2 to TRBJ1-2; TRBD1 matches at 8 bases. The ends lost 2 bases at V and 7 bases at J; junction bases unmatched: 9. The germline CDR1 and CDR2 sequences are SGHTA and FQGNSA. This CDR3 region has 15 residues. This chain's CDR3 is CASSLMGQVNGGYTF. The CDR3 nucleotides read TGTGCCAGCAGCTTAATGGGACAGGTTAACGGTGGCTACACCTTC.

The rearrangement links TRBV12-5 to TRBJ1-2; possible D gene TRBD1, 6 bases. Trimming took 4 bases from V and 0 from J, leaving 21 bases between them. Looked up from germline, CDR1 is LGHNT and CDR2 is FRNRAP. CDR3 length: 18 amino acids. In DNA form, the CDR3 reads TGTGCTAGTGGTTCGTCGGACAGTGCCGACTTAGCTAACTATGGCTACACCTTC. Translated: CASGSSDSADLANYGYTF. Full variable domain (outside the CDR3, taken from reference TRBV12-5 and TRBJ1-2): DARVTQTPRHKVTEMGQEVTMRCQPILGHNTVFWYRQTMMQGLELLAYFRNRAPLDDSGMPKDRFSAEMPDATLATLKIQPSEPRDSAVYFCASGSSDSADLANYGYTFGSGTRLTVV.

The rearrangement joins TRBV19 to TRBJ2-7; tentatively, D is TRBD2 (5 bases). V was cut by 4 bases and J by 0 bases, with 10 bases left in between. The CDR3 is 14 amino acids. Germline V gene lookup returns CDR1 LNHDA and CDR2 SQIVND (reference sequence). The CDR3 spells CASSNTGYSYEQYF. The DNA for the CDR3 is TGTGCCAGTAGTAATACGGGATACTCCTACGAGCAGTACTTC.

The chain has TRBV29-1 and TRBJ1-1; 9 bases align to TRBD1. J gave up 6 bases and V 6 bases, and 14 bases lay outside the gene matches. CDR3 length equals 15 residues. From germline, CDR1 is SQVTM and CDR2 ANQGSEA. The CDR3 is CSVAARDRVFPEAFF. Here the CDR3 DNA reads TGCAGCGTCGCCGCCCGGGACAGGGTTTTCCCTGAAGCTTTCTTT. Using reference TRBV29-1 and TRBJ1-1 for the parts outside the CDR3, the full variable domain is SAVISQKPSRDICQRGTSLTIQCQVDSQVTMMFWYRQQPGQSLTLIATANQGSEATYESGFVIDKFPISRPNLTFSTLTVSNMSPEDSSIYLCSVAARDRVFPEAFFGQGTRLTVV.

The rearrangement links TRBV7-2 to TRBJ1-5; weak D call: TRBD1 (5 bases). Germline CDR1 SGHTA, CDR2 FQGNSA. V was clipped by 8 bases and J by 5 bases, with 19 bases between them. The CDR3 is 15 residues long. CDR3 in DNA: TGTGCCAGCCGGGCAGAGGAGGGGAACTATCAGCCCCAGCATTTT. Protein product: CASRAEEGNYQPQHF.